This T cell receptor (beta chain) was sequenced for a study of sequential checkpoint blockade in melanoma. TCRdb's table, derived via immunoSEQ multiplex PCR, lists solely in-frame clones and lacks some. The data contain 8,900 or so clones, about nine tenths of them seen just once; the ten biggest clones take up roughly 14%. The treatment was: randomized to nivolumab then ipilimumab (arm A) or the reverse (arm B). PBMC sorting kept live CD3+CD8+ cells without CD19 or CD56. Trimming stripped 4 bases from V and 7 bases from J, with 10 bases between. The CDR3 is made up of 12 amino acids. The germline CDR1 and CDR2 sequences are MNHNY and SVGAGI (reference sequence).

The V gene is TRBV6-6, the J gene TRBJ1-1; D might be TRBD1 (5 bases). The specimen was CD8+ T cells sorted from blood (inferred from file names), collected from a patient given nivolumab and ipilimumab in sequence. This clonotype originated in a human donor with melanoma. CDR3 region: CASSFGGFEAFF. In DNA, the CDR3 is TGTGCCAGCAGTTTCGGGGGGTTTGAAGCTTTCTTT.